The 9 T cell receptor beta chains given below trace back to one sample, sequenced in a study of cytomegalovirus exposure and HLA in healthy donors. Vbeta (60) and Jbeta (13) primers were used in the PCR. The data were produced by immunoSEQ multiplex PCR, yet TCRdb's version contains in-frame clones alone and is incomplete. Of around 150,000 clones detected, around 80% appear once; the ten largest clones hold approximately 2%. Material: PBMCs. The receptors were gathered from a man aged 25-40 years in good health and CMV-seronegative.

This clone turned up a few times. The J gene is TRBJ1-6, the V gene TRBV5-6; the D is unclear. Germline CDR1 is SGHDT and CDR2 is YYEEEE. Trimming shortened V by 4 bases and J by 8 bases, and 7 bases separated the two germline ends. There are 12 residues in the CDR3. CDR3 residues: CASSTAHSPLHF. CDR3 nucleotides: TGTGCCAGCAGCACAGCCCATTCACCCCTCCACTTT.

This clone was counted between two and nine times. CDR3 nucleotides: TGTGCCAGCAGCCCCCGGGGGGGGCTCGAAAAACTGTTTTTT. Translated: CASSPRGGLEKLFF. The chain uses TRBV7-6 and TRBJ1-4, with a possible D match to TRBD1 (6 bases). The CDR3 covers 14 residues. Germline lookup yields CDR1 SGHVS and CDR2 FNYEAQ. Trimming took 5 bases from V and 8 from J, leaving 15 bases between them. The full variable domain, in which reference TRBV7-6 and TRBJ1-4 provide the parts outside the CDR3, is GAGVSQSPRYKVTKRGQDVALRCDPISGHVSLYWYRQALGQGPEFLTYFNYEAQQDKSGLPNDRFSAERPEGSISTLTIQRTEQRDSAMYRCASSPRGGLEKLFFGSGTQLSVL.

The chain combines TRBV11-2 with TRBJ2-7, with D perhaps TRBD2 (5 bases). The CDR3 totals 11 residues. The germline gives CDR1 SGHAT, CDR2 FQNNGV. Between the trimmed V and J ends, which lost 5 bases and 7 bases, there was a span of 9 bases. The CDR3 region has the DNA TGTGCCAGCAGCCCCCAGCGGGAGCAGTACTTC. Translating it yields CASSPQREQYF.

This chain joins TRBV27 and TRBJ1-3; tentatively, D is TRBD1 (6 bases). Germline V gene sequence: CDR1 MNHEY, CDR2 SMNVEV (reference sequence). The CDR3 has 17 residues. Trimming took off 8 bases at V and 8 bases at J, with 28 bases between the two ends. The CDR3 reads CASVGAGRVSREDTIYF. CDR3 in DNA: TGTGCCAGCGTGGGGGCGGGCAGGGTGAGTAGAGAGGACACCATATATTTT.

This sequence joins TRBV7-9 and TRBJ1-6, with 10 nucleotides matching TRBD1. The CDR3 contains 16 residues. Germline CDR1 SEHNR, CDR2 FQNEAQ (reference sequence). Germline trimming cut 1 base from V and 6 bases from J; bases unmatched to any gene: 3. The CDR3 spells CASSLGGQGFNSPLHF. In nucleotides, the CDR3 is TGTGCCAGCAGCTTAGGGGGACAGGGGTTTAATTCACCCCTCCACTTT.

The DNA of the CDR3 is TGTGCCAGCAGCTTCCGTGAGTCACCCCTCCACTTT. This translates into CASSFRESPLHF. This rearrangement joins TRBV5-4 to TRBJ1-6; D gene unclear. V shed 2 bases and J shed 10 bases, with 7 bases lying between them. CDR3 length: 12 amino acids. CDR1 and CDR2 from the germline V gene are SGHNT and YYREEE (reference sequence).

CDR3 protein: CASSQDRGVQPQHF. The CDR3 DNA follows: TGTGCCAGCAGCCAAGACCGGGGGGTTCAGCCCCAGCATTTT. The chain uses TRBV4-2 and TRBJ1-5; possibly TRBD1 for D (5 bases). Germline loops: CDR1 LGHNA, CDR2 YNFKEQ. V was clipped by 0 bases and J by 6 bases, with 9 bases between them. This CDR3 spans 14 amino acids.

The V gene is TRBV18, the J gene TRBJ2-2; D is undetermined. This CDR3 is 14 amino acids long. Germline CDR1 reads KGHSH; CDR2 reads LQKENI. Deletions cut 3 bases from V and 4 bases from J, with 9 bases between. In DNA, the CDR3 is TGTGCCAGCTCACCCCGGGTTCTCACCGGGGAGCTGTTTTTT. Protein: CASSPRVLTGELFF.

This clone was seen just once. The V call is TRBV6-6, the J call TRBJ1-4; 8 nucleotides line up with TRBD1. This CDR3 has 14 residues. V shed 7 bases, J shed 4 bases, and the junction held 5 bases outside the gene matches. CDR1 and CDR2 from the germline V gene are MNHNY and SVGAGI (reference sequence). CDR3 in DNA: TGTGCCAGCACCGTGGGACAGGTTAATGAAAAACTGTTTTTT. It is translated as CASTVGQVNEKLFF.